This T cell receptor (beta chain) was sequenced for a study of ipilimumab plus nivolumab after autologous stem cell transplantation. Whole-study context: Typical patient got roughly 5 ipilimumab doses and 7 or 8 nivolumab doses (median).

Overall study results and limits: Per the authors, repertoire, Treg and microbiota data justify further study.

In germline, CDR1 is SGHTA, CDR2 FQGNSA. This CDR3 has 15 residues. Trimming removed 5 bases from V and 5 bases from J; junction bases left unmatched: 10. Assay used: immunoSEQ multiplex PCR; TCRdb lists only in-frame clones, some missing. The sample lists about 25,000 clones; 86% were seen once. In regard to this clone: Its cognate antigen is unknown.

The TCR originated in a male donor with diffuse large B-cell lymphoma. This sample comprised PBMCs, obtained in a trial of ipilimumab plus nivolumab as post-transplant consolidation. The chain uses TRBV7-2 and TRBJ2-7; 9 bases match TRBD1. This CDR3 is CASSTGQGDINEQYF. The CDR3 DNA sequence: TGTGCCAGCAGCACGGGACAGGGCGACATCAACGAGCAGTACTTC.